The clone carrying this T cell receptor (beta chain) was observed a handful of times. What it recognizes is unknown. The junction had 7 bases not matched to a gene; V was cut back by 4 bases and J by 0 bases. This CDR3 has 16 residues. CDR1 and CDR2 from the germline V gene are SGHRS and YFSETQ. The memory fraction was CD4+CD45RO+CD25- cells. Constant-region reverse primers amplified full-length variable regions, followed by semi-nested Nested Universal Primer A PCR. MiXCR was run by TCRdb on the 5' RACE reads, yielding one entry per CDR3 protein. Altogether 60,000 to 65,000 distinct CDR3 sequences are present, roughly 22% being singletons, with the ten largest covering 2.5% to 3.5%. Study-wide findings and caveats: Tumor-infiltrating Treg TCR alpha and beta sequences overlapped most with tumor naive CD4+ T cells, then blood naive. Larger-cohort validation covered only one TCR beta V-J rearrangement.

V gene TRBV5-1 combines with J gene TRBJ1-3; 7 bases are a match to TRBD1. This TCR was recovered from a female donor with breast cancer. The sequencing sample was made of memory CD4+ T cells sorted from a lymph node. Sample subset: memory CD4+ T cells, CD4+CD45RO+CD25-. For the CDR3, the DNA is TGCGCCAGCAGCAAAGAGGACAGGAGCTCTGGAAACACCATATATTTT. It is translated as CASSKEDRSSGNTIYF.